Given below is one TCR beta chain in context. Its antigen is not identified. This PCR relied on a set of 60 Vbeta primers and 13 Jbeta primers. TCRdb's table, derived via immunoSEQ multiplex PCR, lists solely in-frame clones and lacks some. The sample comprises 250,000 to 350,000 clones, about nine tenths of which are singletons, and 3.5% to 4% rests with the top ten. The record originates from a study of cytomegalovirus exposure and HLA in healthy donors. Study results and caveats: Reported results showed that the classifier diagnosed cytomegalovirus status with high specificity and sensitivity. CMV serostatus stood as the only immune exposure information on hand. In a later analysis, TCR beta V- and J-gene trimming was associated with a missense DCLRE1C variant.

CDR3 size: 14 residues. The V segment lost 6 bases and the J segment 5 bases; nucleotides outside the gene matches: 5. Germline V gene lookup returns CDR1 MNHEY and CDR2 SMNVEV (reference sequence). This clonotype was sampled from a man aged 35 to 55 in good health and CMV-seropositive. Sequencing was done on a sample of PBMCs. The gene calls are TRBV27 and TRBJ1-4, with 8 bases fitting TRBD1. The CDR3 DNA sequence: TGTGCCAGCAGCCAGGACAGGGCGAATGAAAAACTGTTTTTT. Amino acid sequence: CASSQDRANEKLFF.